This TCR beta chain was recorded in a study of regulatory T cells in long-lasting Graves disease. General study points: Newly diagnosed patients shared more than 750 public clonotypes; persistent patients shared a few thousand.

Relying on iRepertoire HTBI primers and Arm-PCR of CDR3 regions, the team built TCR beta libraries. Per the authors' pipeline: Gene usage covered 55 to 70 TRBV and 14 to 15 TRBJ segments. TCRdb reanalysed the multiplex PCR reads using MiXCR and keeps one entry per CDR3 protein. TCRdb, not the original authors, processed these V and J calls. Altogether 350,000 to 550,000 distinct CDR3 sequences are present, under 15% being singletons, with the ten largest covering 16%. This clonotype was recorded a few times. Its antigen is undetermined. Specified time point: newly diagnosed GD, antithyroid drugs for less than 3 months. PBMC-derived RNA was used for the TCR library. One endocrinology department in Xi'an, China, was where patients came from. V was shortened by 7 bases and J by 0 bases, with 9 bases between the two germline ends. The length of the CDR3 is 13 residues. Germline V lookup: CDR1 ENHRY, CDR2 SYGVKD.

Another study also made use of these data, one on T cells in Graves' hyperthyroidism and ophthalmopathy.

This chain joins TRBV10-3 and TRBJ1-1; D gene unclear. The source material was peripheral blood mononuclear cells (PBMCs), sampled at new diagnosis, from a patient treated with antithyroid drugs. This sequence was found in a woman younger than 45 with Graves disease. The CDR3 spells CAIKEEVNTEAFF. The CDR3 coding sequence is TGTGCCATCAAAGAGGAGGTGAACACTGAAGCTTTCTTT.